A single sample is the source of the 32 T cell receptor beta chains below, sequenced in a study of blood T cell repertoires in COVID-19. Profiled with immunoSEQ multiplex PCR; TCRdb holds only in-frame clones, not every one. The table records 55,000 to 70,000 clones, over 85% of them present only once. The sample consisted of peripheral blood. All receptors come from a human donor in a cohort sampled during active COVID-19.

This chain joins TRBV2 and TRBJ2-1; 8 bases line up with TRBD2. V dropped 6 bases and J dropped 4; count of bases not matched to a gene: 11. CDR3 length: 16 amino acids. Looked up from germline, CDR1 is SNHLY and CDR2 is FYNNEI. The CDR3 bases are TGTGCCAGCAGACCTCCGGGACTAGACCGTTACAATGAGCAGTTCTTC. It encodes CASRPPGLDRYNEQFF.

CDR3 sequence reads: CASNFGREDGYTF. The CDR3 DNA sequence: TGTGCCAGTAATTTTGGCAGGGAGGATGGCTACACCTTC. This chain joins TRBV19 and TRBJ1-2; D perhaps matches TRBD1 (5 bases). This CDR3 region has 13 residues. V was trimmed by 7 bases and J by 6 bases, leaving 15 bases between them. Per the germline V gene, CDR1 is LNHDA and CDR2 is SQIVND (reference sequence).

The rearrangement links TRBV28 to TRBJ1-5; D gene uncertain. CDR3 length equals 18 residues. Germline CDR1 is MDHEN and CDR2 is SYDVKM. Trimming left V 3 bases short and J 1 base short, with 19 bases between. CDR3 nucleotide sequence: TGTGCCAGCAGTTTGGGAGCTTTCCTCGAGGAGAGCAATCAGCCCCAGCATTTT. Translation gives CASSLGAFLEESNQPQHF.

The chain recombines TRBV30 with TRBJ1-2; D is possibly TRBD1 (5 bases). Trimming shortened V by 0 bases and J by 4 bases, and 12 bases separated the two germline ends. CDR1 is GTSNPN, CDR2 SVGIG, per germline (reference sequence). The CDR3 totals 14 residues. Here the CDR3 DNA reads TGTGCCTGGAGTGTACTAGGGACTGGCTATGGCTACACCTTC. It specifies CAWSVLGTGYGYTF. Complete variable domain (other parts from reference TRBV30 and TRBJ1-2): SQTIHQWPATLVQPVGSPLSLECTVEGTSNPNLYWYRQAAGRGLQLLFYSVGIGQISSEVPQNLSASRPQDRQFILSSKKLLLSDSGFYLCAWSVLGTGYGYTFGSGTRLTVV.

The gene calls are TRBV30 and TRBJ1-1; 7 positions match TRBD1. The V gene's germline CDR1 is GTSNPN and CDR2 SVGIG (reference sequence). This CDR3 contains 15 residues. Trimming at V came to 2 bases and at J to 4 bases, leaving 10 bases not matched to a gene. The CDR3 DNA sequence: TGTGCCTGGAGTAGAGAGGGGGCGCGGGTCACTGAAGCTTTCTTT. Amino acid sequence: CAWSREGARVTEAFF.

CDR3 DNA: TGTGCTAGTAGCGGTACCCCAGGGGAGACCCAGTACTTC. This codes for CASSGTPGETQYF. V gene TRBV3-1 (or the pseudogene TRBV3-2) combines with J gene TRBJ2-5, with D perhaps matching TRBD2 (6 bases). Germline V CDR1 and CDR2: LGHDT, YNNKEL (reference sequence). This CDR3 has 13 residues.

The rearrangement joins TRBV5-1 to TRBJ2-5; 8 bases fit TRBD1. V dropped 4 bases and J dropped 4; count of bases not matched to a gene: 9. The CDR3 is 15 residues long. The V gene's germline CDR1 is SGHRS and CDR2 YFSETQ. CDR3 sequence: CASSVGTGPPETQYF. The CDR3 nucleotides are TGCGCCAGCAGCGTCGGGACAGGTCCCCCAGAGACCCAGTACTTC.

The chain joins TRBV7-2 to TRBJ2-3; no firm D call. The CDR3 has 13 residues. Trimming shortened V by 2 bases and J by 4 bases, and 7 bases separated the two germline ends. Germline CDR1 SGHTA, CDR2 FQGNSA. For the CDR3, the DNA is TGTGCCAGCAGCTTATCCCAGGCAGATACGCAGTATTTT. This translates into CASSLSQADTQYF.

The J gene is TRBJ1-2, the V gene TRBV10-3, with D tentatively TRBD1 (6 bases). Germline loops: CDR1 ENHRY, CDR2 SYGVKD. The ends were cut back, 0 bases at V and 9 bases at J, with 14 bases in the middle. The CDR3 contains 14 residues. The CDR3 loop reads CAISESNRDNSYTF. The DNA for the CDR3 is TGTGCCATCAGTGAGTCGAACAGGGATAATAGCTACACCTTC.

The chain employs TRBV7-3 and TRBJ2-3, with TRBD2 matching over 11 bases. Per the germline V gene, CDR1 is SGHTA and CDR2 is FQGTGA. Trimming cost V 2 bases and J 3 bases; bases outside gene matches: 4. The CDR3 is made up of 16 amino acids. The CDR3 sequence is CASSLLLAGGTDTQYF. CDR3 DNA: TGTGCCAGCAGCTTATTGCTAGCGGGGGGTACAGATACGCAGTATTTT.

The V gene is TRBV9, the J gene TRBJ1-6, with 7 bases aligning to TRBD1. The CDR3 runs 17 residues. Germline CDR1 is SGDLS and CDR2 is YYNGEE. V dropped 0 bases and J dropped 0; count of bases not matched to a gene: 3. The CDR3, as DNA: TGTGCCAGCAGCGTAGACTGGGACAGCTCCTATAATTCACCCCTCCACTTT. Protein product: CASSVDWDSSYNSPLHF.

This chain links TRBV5-1 with TRBJ1-4; D may be TRBD1 (6 bases). CDR1 is SGHRS, CDR2 YFSETQ, per germline. This CDR3 spans 16 amino acids. V was shortened by 5 bases and J by 3 bases, with 17 bases between the two germline ends. The DNA of the CDR3 is TGCGCCAGCAGACAGGACGGGGGGCTGGCTAATGAAAAACTGTTTTTT. It yields the protein CASRQDGGLANEKLFF.

This chain connects TRBV7-9 to TRBJ1-5, with TRBD1 matching over 7 bases. The CDR3 spans 14 residues. Germline trimming cut 6 bases from V and 3 bases from J; bases unmatched to any gene: 5. The V gene's germline CDR1 is SEHNR and CDR2 FQNEAQ (reference sequence). CDR3 in amino acids: CASSLDRSNQPQHF. In DNA form, the CDR3 reads TGTGCCAGCAGTTTGGACAGGTCCAATCAGCCCCAGCATTTT.

The V call is TRBV6-5, the J call TRBJ2-1, with D perhaps TRBD2 (6 bases). Germline CDR1 is MNHEY and CDR2 is SVGAGI. The CDR3 is made up of 14 amino acids. Deletions cut 6 bases from V and 9 bases from J, with 18 bases between. CDR3 nucleotide sequence: TGTGCCAGCAGGGGGGTGCTGGAGGAGGGTGAGCAGTTCTTC. Translated: CASRGVLEEGEQFF.

This rearrangement joins TRBV7-2 to TRBJ2-1; the D is unclear. The germline CDR1 and CDR2 sequences are SGHTA and FQGNSA. Trimming shortened V by 2 bases and J by 9 bases, and 8 bases separated the two germline ends. The CDR3 is 12 amino acids. In DNA form, the CDR3 reads TGTGCCAGCAGCTTACCTCTCGGTGAGCAGTTCTTC. Translating gives CASSLPLGEQFF. Full variable domain (remainder filled in from reference TRBV7-2 and TRBJ2-1): GAGVSQSPSNKVTEKGKDVELRCDPISGHTALYWYRQSLGQGLEFLIYFQGNSAPDKSGLPSDRFSAERTGGSVSTLTIQRTQQEDSAVYLCASSLPLGEQFFGPGTRLTVL.

J is TRBJ2-7 and V is TRBV7-8; 11 bases match TRBD2. CDR1 is SGHVS and CDR2 is FQNEAQ in the germline V gene. The V segment lost 5 bases and the J segment 7 bases; nucleotides outside the gene matches: 7. The length of the CDR3 is 14 residues. In DNA, the CDR3 is TGTGCCAGCAGCCAACTAGCGGGAGCTCAGGAGCAGTACTTC. Encoded protein: CASSQLAGAQEQYF. The full variable domain, rest sourced from reference TRBV7-8 and TRBJ2-7, is GAGVSQSPRYKVAKRGQDVALRCDPISGHVSLFWYQQALGQGPEFLTYFQNEAQLDKSGLPSDRFFAERPEGSVSTLKIQRTQQEDSAVYLCASSQLAGAQEQYFGPGTRLTVT.

This clone was found once. The CDR3 DNA is TGTGCCAGCAGCCCGGATGGGACTTCCTCCTACGAGCAGTACTTC. The encoded protein is CASSPDGTSSYEQYF. V and J are TRBV11-2 and TRBJ2-7; maybe TRBD2 (6 bases). The CDR3 length is 15 residues. Germline loops: CDR1 SGHAT, CDR2 FQNNGV. V was clipped by 5 bases and J by 0 bases, with 14 bases between them.

This clone has just one count. The chain couples TRBV4-3 to TRBJ2-1, with 9 bases lining up with TRBD2. Germline assignment: CDR1 LGHNA and CDR2 YSLEER. The CDR3 consists of 16 residues. With 1 base clipped from V and 6 bases from J, the junction kept 7 bases outside the gene matches. The CDR3, as DNA: TGCGCCAGCAGCCAAGCTGGCGGGAGGGCCACCAATGAGCAGTTCTTC. Translating it yields CASSQAGGRATNEQFF.

The chain couples TRBV13 to TRBJ2-2, with 15 bases matching TRBD2. CDR1 is PRHDT and CDR2 is FYEKMQ in the germline V gene (reference sequence). V shed 4 bases and J 6 bases; nucleotides not matched to a gene: 3. This CDR3 contains 16 residues. As DNA, the CDR3 is TGTGCCAGCAGCTCGGGACTAGCGGGAGGTTCCGGGGAGCTGTTTTTT. It specifies CASSSGLAGGSGELFF.

The J gene is TRBJ2-5, the V gene TRBV19; 8 bases fit TRBD2. The germline V gene encodes CDR1 LNHDA and CDR2 SQIVND (reference sequence). The CDR3 covers 16 residues. The junction had 11 bases not matched to a gene; V was cut back by 7 bases and J by 1 base. The CDR3 sequence: CASKDGRGAFQETQYF. The CDR3 DNA sequence: TGTGCCAGTAAGGACGGGCGGGGGGCATTCCAAGAGACCCAGTACTTC. Together with reference TRBV19 and TRBJ2-5, the CDR3 gives the full variable domain: DGGITQSPKYLFRKEGQNVTLSCEQNLNHDAMYWYRQDPGQGLRLIYYSQIVNDFQKGDIAEGYSVSREKKESFPLTVTSAQKNPTAFYLCASKDGRGAFQETQYFGPGTRLLVL.

For the CDR3, the DNA is TGTGCCATCCGACAGGCCGTTAATCAGCCCCAGCATTTT. As protein: CAIRQAVNQPQHF. The genes are TRBV10-3 and TRBJ1-5; D perhaps matches TRBD1 (6 bases). V was pared by 8 bases and J by 4 bases, with 12 bases between. CDR1 is ENHRY, CDR2 SYGVKD, per germline. The CDR3 spans 13 residues.

The V and J genes are TRBV27 and TRBJ1-3, with 7 bases identical to TRBD1. The ends lost 3 bases at V and 4 bases at J; junction bases unmatched: 3. The germline V gene encodes CDR1 MNHEY and CDR2 SMNVEV (reference sequence). The CDR3 has 14 amino acids. CDR3 protein: CASSFTGVGNTIYF. The CDR3 nucleotides are TGTGCCAGCAGTTTTACAGGGGTAGGAAACACCATATATTTT.

J is TRBJ1-1 and V is TRBV29-1, with D maybe TRBD1 (5 bases). The CDR3 is made up of 14 amino acids. Trimming took 2 bases from V and 7 from J, leaving 17 bases between them. Germline V gene lookup returns CDR1 SQVTM and CDR2 ANQGSEA. This chain's CDR3 is CSVENWGPKVEAFF. DNA of the CDR3: TGCAGCGTTGAAAACTGGGGCCCGAAAGTTGAAGCTTTCTTT.

The rearrangement joins TRBV5-6 to TRBJ2-7; D possibly corresponds to TRBD2 (7 bases). Germline V lookup: CDR1 SGHDT, CDR2 YYEEEE. The length of the CDR3 is 14 residues. V shed 1 base and J shed 2 bases, with 10 bases lying between them. The CDR3 DNA reads as TGTGCCAGCAGCTTGCGGGGGGCCGCCTACGAGCAGTACTTC. Its translation is CASSLRGAAYEQYF.

Here the CDR3 DNA reads TGTGCCAGCTCACCACTGGGGCAGGGAAACTATGGCTACACCTTC. Residues: CASSPLGQGNYGYTF. The gene calls are TRBV18 and TRBJ1-2; possibly TRBD1 for D (5 bases). CDR1 is KGHSH, CDR2 LQKENI, per germline. The CDR3 runs 15 residues. The ends were cut back, 1 base at V and 2 bases at J, with 11 bases in the middle.

V and J are TRBV11-2 and TRBJ1-1; perhaps TRBD1 as D (5 bases). The CDR3 is 14 amino acids. The V end was cut by 0 bases, the J end by 6 bases, with 11 bases between. Germline V lookup: CDR1 SGHAT, CDR2 FQNNGV. The CDR3: CASSLDPGWAEAFF. In nucleotides, the CDR3 is TGTGCCAGCAGCTTAGATCCAGGGTGGGCTGAAGCTTTCTTT.

This chain joins TRBV2 and TRBJ1-1, with 9 bases matching TRBD1. V gave up 10 bases and J gave up 6 bases; unmatched junction bases: 12. Germline V gene sequence: CDR1 SNHLY, CDR2 FYNNEI. The length of the CDR3 is 14 residues. CDR3 sequence reads: CATSRGDRVSEAFF. The CDR3 DNA is TGTGCCACCAGCAGGGGGGACAGGGTATCTGAAGCTTTCTTT.

The chain links TRBV30 to TRBJ1-2; D may be TRBD1 (5 bases). Germline V gene lookup returns CDR1 GTSNPN and CDR2 SVGIG (reference sequence). The CDR3 has 12 amino acids. V was trimmed by 7 bases and J by 6 bases, leaving 15 bases between them. For the CDR3, the DNA is TGTGCCTTTGGAGCGGGGACCCATGGCTACACCTTC. It codes for CAFGAGTHGYTF.

The chain links TRBV19 to TRBJ2-7; possible D gene TRBD2, 5 bases. V shed 3 bases and J shed 5 bases, with 14 bases lying between them. CDR1 and CDR2 (germline): LNHDA, SQIVND (reference sequence). This CDR3 contains 14 residues. The DNA of the CDR3 is TGTGCCAGTAGTATCCCCGGGTGGGAGAACGAGCAGTACTTC. It is translated as CASSIPGWENEQYF.

The genes are TRBV7-2 and TRBJ1-2; the D gene is possibly TRBD1 (6 bases). The CDR3 spans 14 residues. Germline CDR1 SGHTA, CDR2 FQGNSA. Trimming removed 6 bases at V and 8 bases at J, with 19 bases between. In nucleotides, the CDR3 is TGTGCCAGCAGTCCGGCCACAGGGTCGGGAGGCTACACCTTC. Its protein product is CASSPATGSGGYTF.

The genes are TRBV28 and TRBJ1-5; the match to TRBD1 covers 8 bases. J gave up 0 bases and V 11 bases, and 3 bases lay outside the gene matches. The CDR3 extends over 13 amino acids. Germline-derived CDR1 and CDR2 are MDHEN and SYDVKM. CDR3 residues: CAGGQDSNQPQHF. The CDR3 DNA is TGTGCCGGGGGACAGGATAGCAATCAGCCCCAGCATTTT.

The chain employs TRBV7-2 and TRBJ2-5; weak D call: TRBD2 (6 bases). V was trimmed by 1 base and J by 4 bases, leaving 22 bases between them. Germline assignment: CDR1 SGHTA and CDR2 FQGNSA. This CDR3 comprises 18 residues. CDR3 in amino acids: CASSLVIWAGPTRETQYF. As DNA, the CDR3 is TGTGCCAGCAGCTTAGTGATATGGGCGGGGCCCACCCGAGAGACCCAGTACTTC.